Sequencing of this T cell receptor beta chain was carried out in a study of cytomegalovirus exposure and HLA in healthy donors. Notes on the study in general: TRBV6-2, TRBV6-3 and other indistinguishable V segments were excluded. Trimming of TCR beta V- and J-genes showed a link, identified in a later analysis, to a missense DCLRE1C variant.

The CDR3 has 14 amino acids. V trimming: 8 bases; J trimming: 7 bases; junction bases outside the gene matches: 7. Germline CDR1 SGHTA, CDR2 FQGTGA. Each donor's status was that of a healthy bone marrow donor. Concerning this clone: Its cognate antigen is unknown.

PCR was performed using 60 Vbeta and 13 Jbeta primers. Method: immunoSEQ multiplex PCR; TCRdb's copy keeps in-frame clones and lacks some. The table records around 150,000 clones, approximately 87% of them present only once. The TCR sequence derives from a woman in her twenties or thirties in good health and CMV-seronegative. The sample consisted of PBMCs. The chain has TRBV7-3 and TRBJ2-1, with 11 bases aligning to TRBD2. The CDR3 is CASGQSSGRNEQFF. CDR3 sequence (DNA): TGTGCCAGCGGGCAGTCTAGCGGGAGGAATGAGCAGTTCTTC.